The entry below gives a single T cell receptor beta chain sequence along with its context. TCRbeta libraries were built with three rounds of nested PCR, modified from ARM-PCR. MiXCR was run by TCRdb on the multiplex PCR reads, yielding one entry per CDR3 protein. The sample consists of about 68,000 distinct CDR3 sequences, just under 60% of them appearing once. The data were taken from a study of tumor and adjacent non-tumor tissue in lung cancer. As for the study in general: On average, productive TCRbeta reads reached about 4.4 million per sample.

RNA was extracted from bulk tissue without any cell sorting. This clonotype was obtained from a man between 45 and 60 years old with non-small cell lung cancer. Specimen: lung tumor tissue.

In nucleotides, the CDR3 is TGCGCCAGCATGGTTTCTAGCGCAGATACGCAGTATTTT. It specifies CASMVSSADTQYF. This rearrangement joins TRBV10-2 to TRBJ2-3, with a possible D match to TRBD2 (6 bases). Trimming removed 7 bases at V and 4 bases at J, with 12 bases between. Germline V gene data show CDR1 as WSHSY and CDR2 as SAAADI. The CDR3 runs 13 residues.